These 21 T cell receptor beta chains were all obtained from the same sample, sequenced in a study of cytotoxic CD8 clonotypes in ibrutinib-treated CLL. Measured with immunoSEQ multiplex PCR; TCRdb has only the in-frame clones, and not every one. The repertoire holds about 85,000 clones, with around 79% as singletons. The input for sequencing was PBMCs, taken after 12 months of ibrutinib treatment. All receptors come from a human donor with chronic lymphocytic leukemia.

The rearrangement links TRBV7-2 to TRBJ2-5; D is unresolved. V lost 0 bases and J lost 5, with 7 bases in between. CDR1 and CDR2 from the germline V gene are SGHTA and FQGNSA. The CDR3 loop spans 13 amino acids. Here the CDR3 reads CASSLAGGETQYF. For the CDR3, the DNA is TGTGCCAGCAGCTTAGCCGGTGGGGAGACCCAGTACTTC.

This clone was observed a few times. This chain joins TRBV7-9 and TRBJ2-7; no clear D. The germline gives CDR1 SEHNR, CDR2 FQNEAQ (reference sequence). V was cut by 3 bases and J by 1 base, with 4 bases left in between. The CDR3 has 12 amino acids. The CDR3 nucleotides are TGTGCCAGCAGCTTGGGGTCCTACGAGCAGTACTTC. This encodes CASSLGSYEQYF. Combining the CDR3 with reference TRBV7-9 and TRBJ2-7 gives the whole variable domain DTGVSQNPRHKITKRGQNVTFRCDPISEHNRLYWYRQTLGQGPEFLTYFQNEAQLEKSRLLSDRFSAERPKGSFSTLEIQRTEQGDSAMYLCASSLGSYEQYFGPGTRLTVT.

This clone has a count of ten or more. The V gene is TRBV11-2, the J gene TRBJ1-2; no clear D gene. Germline lookup yields CDR1 SGHAT and CDR2 FQNNGV. The V gene lost 3 bases and the J gene lost 5 bases, with 16 bases spanning the gap. There are 15 residues in the CDR3. The CDR3 spells CASSLAPGWRYGYTF. CDR3 in DNA: TGTGCCAGCAGCTTGGCCCCGGGGTGGCGGTATGGCTACACCTTC.

The rearrangement joins TRBV6-6 to TRBJ1-1; D unresolved. Per the germline V gene, CDR1 is MNHNY and CDR2 is SVGAGI (reference sequence). Trimming took 2 bases from V and 4 from J, leaving 8 bases between them. CDR3 size: 13 residues. The CDR3 DNA follows: TGTGCCAGCAGTTACGGTGAGGTCACTGAAGCTTTCTTT. Protein: CASSYGEVTEAFF.

The chain has TRBV9 and TRBJ2-3, with 12 positions matching TRBD1. This CDR3 contains 15 residues. The germline gives CDR1 SGDLS, CDR2 YYNGEE. J gave up 4 bases and V 4 bases, and 4 bases lay outside the gene matches. CDR3 amino acids: CASSQGQGAADTQYF. The CDR3 region has the DNA TGTGCCAGCAGCCAGGGACAGGGGGCTGCAGATACGCAGTATTTT.

CDR3 protein: CAVLVGQYF. CDR3 DNA sequence: TGTGCCGTCCTTGTGGGGCAGTACTTC. This chain links TRBV27 with TRBJ2-7; D is undetermined. With 11 bases removed from V and 9 bases from J, the gap between germline ends came to 11 bases. CDR3 length: 9 residues. Looked up from germline, CDR1 is MNHEY and CDR2 is SMNVEV (reference sequence).

V and J are TRBV7-3 and TRBJ2-1, with a weak D call TRBD2 (5 bases). The CDR3 runs to 15 residues. Germline V lookup: CDR1 SGHTA, CDR2 FQGTGA. V shed 2 bases and J shed 5 bases, with 13 bases lying between them. CDR3 coding DNA: TGTGCCAGCAGCTTATTGGGCGGAGGAAACAATGAGCAGTTCTTC. It encodes CASSLLGGGNNEQFF.

The CDR3 coding sequence is TGCGCCACCACCCGACAGGGGACCTACGAGCAGTACTTC. This sequence encodes CATTRQGTYEQYF. This chain connects TRBV10-1 to TRBJ2-7; TRBD1 matches 8 bases. Per the germline V gene, CDR1 is WNHNN and CDR2 is SYGVQD (reference sequence). The V segment lost 10 bases and the J segment 2 bases; nucleotides outside the gene matches: 7. This CDR3 contains 13 residues.

V usage is TRBV29-1 and J usage is TRBJ1-1; D is uncertain. Trimming removed 0 bases from V and 0 bases from J, with 5 bases in between. The CDR3 contains 13 residues. Germline CDR1 is SQVTM and CDR2 is ANQGSEA. This chain's CDR3 is CSVEDPLNTEAFF. DNA for the CDR3: TGCAGCGTTGAAGATCCGTTGAACACTGAAGCTTTCTTT.

The chain carries TRBV9 and TRBJ2-7, with 11 bases aligning to TRBD2. V shed 0 bases and J 0 bases; nucleotides not matched to a gene: 8. The CDR3 is 18 amino acids. The germline gives CDR1 SGDLS, CDR2 YYNGEE. CDR3 bases: TGTGCCAGCAGCGTAGGAGGTAGCGGGAGGGCGAGCTCCTACGAGCAGTACTTC. Translated, it gives CASSVGGSGRASSYEQYF.

This chain links TRBV30 with TRBJ2-7; TRBD1 agrees at 7 bases. Germline trimming cut 5 bases from V and 6 bases from J; bases unmatched to any gene: 10. Per germline, CDR1 GTSNPN and CDR2 SVGIG (reference sequence). The CDR3 totals 13 residues. This CDR3 is CAWDYRGWSEQYF. The DNA for the CDR3 is TGTGCCTGGGACTACAGGGGATGGTCCGAGCAGTACTTC.

The CDR3 DNA reads TGTGCCAGCAGCCCGACCGGGACTTTAAACACCGGGGAGCTGTTTTTT. Translation gives CASSPTGTLNTGELFF. V usage is TRBV4-2 and J usage is TRBJ2-2; weak D call: TRBD2 (6 bases). The CDR3 extends over 16 amino acids. Germline V gene sequence: CDR1 LGHNA, CDR2 YNFKEQ. Deletions cut 4 bases from V and 2 bases from J, with 14 bases between.

The J gene is TRBJ2-2, the V gene TRBV18, with a tentative D call TRBD2 (6 bases). The length of the CDR3 is 17 residues. With 6 bases removed from V and 2 bases from J, the gap between germline ends came to 19 bases. Per the germline V gene, CDR1 is KGHSH and CDR2 is LQKENI. CDR3 sequence: CASSPPGGAHNTGELFF. The CDR3 coding sequence is TGTGCCAGCTCCCCCCCCGGGGGAGCGCACAACACCGGGGAGCTGTTTTTT.

The V call is TRBV7-6, the J call TRBJ1-1; D unclear. Per germline, CDR1 SGHVS and CDR2 FNYEAQ. There are 16 residues in the CDR3. Trimming stripped 5 bases from V and 0 bases from J, with 16 bases between. CDR3 sequence (DNA): TGTGCCAGCAGCCCTAGTGCGTACAGATTGAACACTGAAGCTTTCTTT. As protein: CASSPSAYRLNTEAFF.

The chain recombines TRBV27 with TRBJ1-1; weak D call: TRBD1 (6 bases). The CDR3 runs 14 residues. Germline V gives CDR1 MNHEY, CDR2 SMNVEV (reference sequence). Trimming took off 5 bases at V and 0 bases at J, with 10 bases between the two ends. The CDR3 here is CASSPQGLNTEAFF. The CDR3 coding sequence is TGTGCCAGCAGTCCACAGGGATTGAACACTGAAGCTTTCTTT.

V usage is TRBV6-5 and J usage is TRBJ1-2; D remains unclear. Per germline, CDR1 MNHEY and CDR2 SVGAGI. The V end was cut by 2 bases, the J end by 6 bases, with 10 bases between. The CDR3 sequence is 13 residues long. The CDR3 protein is CASSYRGPHGYTF. CDR3 coding DNA: TGTGCCAGCAGTTACCGAGGACCGCATGGCTACACCTTC.

The chain links TRBV5-1 to TRBJ2-3; D gene ambiguous. V lost 4 bases and J 2 bases, leaving 17 bases between the germline ends. Germline CDR1 reads SGHRS; CDR2 reads YFSETQ. This CDR3 contains 16 residues. For the CDR3, the DNA is TGCGCCAGCAGCCTTGGGGTGGCGGTTGACACAGATACGCAGTATTTT. This translates into CASSLGVAVDTDTQYF.

The chain employs TRBV9 and TRBJ2-3; TRBD2 aligns across 7 bases. CDR1 SGDLS and CDR2 YYNGEE come from the germline V gene. The ends lost 0 bases at V and 1 base at J; junction bases unmatched: 5. This CDR3 is 16 amino acids long. As DNA, the CDR3 is TGTGCCAGCAGCGTAGGGGGGGGACCCCGCACAGATACGCAGTATTTT. Protein product: CASSVGGGPRTDTQYF. Filled out from reference TRBV9 and TRBJ2-3, the complete variable domain reads DSGVTQTPKHLITATGQRVTLRCSPRSGDLSVYWYQQSLDQGLQFLIQYYNGEERAKGNILERFSAQQFPDLHSELNLSSLELGDSALYFCASSVGGGPRTDTQYFGPGTRLTVL.

The chain employs TRBV29-1 and TRBJ2-3; D gene ambiguous. V shed 7 bases and J shed 5 bases, with 10 bases lying between them. CDR3 length: 11 amino acids. Germline V gene sequence: CDR1 SQVTM, CDR2 ANQGSEA. CDR3 residues: CSARSLDTQYF. The CDR3 region has the DNA TGCAGCGCCCGGTCGTTAGATACGCAGTATTTT.

The chain employs TRBV7-3 and TRBJ1-1; 7 nucleotides agree with TRBD1. The CDR3 spans 13 residues. Germline lookup yields CDR1 SGHTA and CDR2 FQGTGA. The trim removed 5 bases at V and 7 bases at J, leaving 7 bases unmatched. As DNA, the CDR3 is TGTGCCAGCAGCCCCGGGACAGAGGGTGAAGCTTTCTTT. This gives the protein CASSPGTEGEAFF.

This clone came up a few times. The chain links TRBV28 to TRBJ2-5; the match to TRBD1 covers 12 bases. The germline gives CDR1 MDHEN, CDR2 SYDVKM. The ends lost 4 bases at V and 4 bases at J; junction bases unmatched: 10. This CDR3 region has 17 residues. CDR3: CASSSGTGGFQAETQYF. In DNA form, the CDR3 reads TGTGCCAGCAGTTCCGGGACAGGGGGCTTCCAGGCAGAGACCCAGTACTTC.